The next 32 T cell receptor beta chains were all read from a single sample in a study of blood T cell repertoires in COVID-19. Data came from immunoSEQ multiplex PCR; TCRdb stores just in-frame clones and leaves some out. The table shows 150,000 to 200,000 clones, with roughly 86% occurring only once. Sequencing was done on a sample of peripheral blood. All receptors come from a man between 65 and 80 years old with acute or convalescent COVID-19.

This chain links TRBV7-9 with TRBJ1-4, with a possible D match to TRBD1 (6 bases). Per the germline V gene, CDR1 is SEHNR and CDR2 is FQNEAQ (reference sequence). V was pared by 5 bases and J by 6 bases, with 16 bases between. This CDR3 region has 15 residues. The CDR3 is CASSPGAQGDEKLFF. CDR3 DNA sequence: TGTGCCAGCAGCCCAGGAGCACAGGGTGATGAAAAACTGTTTTTT.

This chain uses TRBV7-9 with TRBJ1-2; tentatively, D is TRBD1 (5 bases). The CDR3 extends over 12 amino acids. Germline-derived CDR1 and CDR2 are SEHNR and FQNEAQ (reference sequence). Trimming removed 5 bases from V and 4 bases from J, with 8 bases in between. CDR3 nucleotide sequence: TGTGCCAGCAGCCCTGACAGCTATGGCTACACCTTC. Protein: CASSPDSYGYTF.

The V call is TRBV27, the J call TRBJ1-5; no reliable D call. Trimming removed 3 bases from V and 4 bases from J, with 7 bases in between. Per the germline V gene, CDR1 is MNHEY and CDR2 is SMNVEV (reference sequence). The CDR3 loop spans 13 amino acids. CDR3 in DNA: TGTGCCAGCAGTTTGAACGGGAATCAGCCCCAGCATTTT. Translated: CASSLNGNQPQHF.

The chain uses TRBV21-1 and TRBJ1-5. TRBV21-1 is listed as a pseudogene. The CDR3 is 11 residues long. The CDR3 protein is CASPSRLPQHF. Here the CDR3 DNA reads TGTGCCAGCCCCTCGAGGTTGCCCCAGCATTTT.

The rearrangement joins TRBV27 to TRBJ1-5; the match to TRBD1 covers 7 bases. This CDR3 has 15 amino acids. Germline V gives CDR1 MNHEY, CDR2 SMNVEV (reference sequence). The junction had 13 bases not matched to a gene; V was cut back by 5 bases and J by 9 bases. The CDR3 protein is CASSPGTVRERPQHF. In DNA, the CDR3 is TGTGCCAGCAGTCCCGGGACAGTAAGGGAACGGCCCCAGCATTTT.

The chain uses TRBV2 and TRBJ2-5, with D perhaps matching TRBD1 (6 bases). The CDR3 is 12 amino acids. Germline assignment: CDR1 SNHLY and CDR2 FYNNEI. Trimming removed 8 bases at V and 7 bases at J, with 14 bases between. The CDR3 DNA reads TGTGCCAGCCAGAACAGGGAAAGGACCCAGTACTTC. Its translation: CASQNRERTQYF. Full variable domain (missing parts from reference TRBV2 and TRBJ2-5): EPEVTQTPSHQVTQMGQEVILRCVPISNHLYFYWYRQILGQKVEFLVSFYNNEISEKSEIFDDQFSVERPDGSNFTLKIRSTKLEDSAMYFCASQNRERTQYFGPGTRLLVL.

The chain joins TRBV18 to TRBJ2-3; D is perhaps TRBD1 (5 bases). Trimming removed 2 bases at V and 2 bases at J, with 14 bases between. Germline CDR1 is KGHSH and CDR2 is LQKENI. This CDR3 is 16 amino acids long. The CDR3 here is CASSPIQGGTTDTQYF. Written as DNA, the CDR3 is TGTGCCAGCTCACCAATTCAGGGTGGAACCACAGATACGCAGTATTTT.

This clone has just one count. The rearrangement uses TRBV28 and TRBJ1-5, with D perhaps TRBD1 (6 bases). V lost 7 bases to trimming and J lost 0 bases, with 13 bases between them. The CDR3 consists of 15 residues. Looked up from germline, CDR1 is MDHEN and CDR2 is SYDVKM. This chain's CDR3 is CASTLGGNSNQPQHF. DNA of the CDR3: TGTGCCAGCACCCTAGGGGGAAATAGCAATCAGCCCCAGCATTTT.

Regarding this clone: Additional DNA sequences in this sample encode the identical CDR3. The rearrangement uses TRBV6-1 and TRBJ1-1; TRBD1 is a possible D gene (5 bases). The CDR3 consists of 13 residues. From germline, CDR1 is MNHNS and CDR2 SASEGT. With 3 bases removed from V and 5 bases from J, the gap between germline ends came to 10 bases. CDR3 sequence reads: CASSEIRGTEAFF. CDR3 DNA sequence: TGTGCCAGCAGTGAGATAAGGGGAACTGAAGCTTTCTTT.

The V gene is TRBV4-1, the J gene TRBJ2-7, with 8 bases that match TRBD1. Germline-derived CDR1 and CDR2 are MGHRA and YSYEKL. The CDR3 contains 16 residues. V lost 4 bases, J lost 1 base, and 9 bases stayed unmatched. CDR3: CASSLGPGQGSYEQYF. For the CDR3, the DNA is TGCGCCAGCAGCCTAGGCCCTGGACAGGGATCCTACGAGCAGTACTTC.

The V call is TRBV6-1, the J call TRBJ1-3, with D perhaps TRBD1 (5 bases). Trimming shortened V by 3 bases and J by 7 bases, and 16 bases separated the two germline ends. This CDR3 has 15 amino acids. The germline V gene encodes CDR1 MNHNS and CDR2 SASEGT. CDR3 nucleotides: TGTGCCAGCAGTGACCTTCGTAGGGAGGGGAACACCATATATTTT. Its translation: CASSDLRREGNTIYF.

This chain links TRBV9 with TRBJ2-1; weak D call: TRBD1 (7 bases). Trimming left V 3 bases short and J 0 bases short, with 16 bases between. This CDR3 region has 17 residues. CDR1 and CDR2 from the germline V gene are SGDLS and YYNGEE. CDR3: CASSAGGIGGSYNEQFF. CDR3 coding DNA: TGTGCCAGCAGCGCAGGGGGGATCGGAGGCTCCTACAATGAGCAGTTCTTC.

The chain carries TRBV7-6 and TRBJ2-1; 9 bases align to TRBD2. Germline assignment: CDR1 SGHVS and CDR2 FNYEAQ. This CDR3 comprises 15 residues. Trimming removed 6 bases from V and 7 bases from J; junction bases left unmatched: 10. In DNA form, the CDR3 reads TGTGCCAGCAGGACGGCGGGGGGGTTTGGAAATGAGCAGTTCTTC. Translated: CASRTAGGFGNEQFF.

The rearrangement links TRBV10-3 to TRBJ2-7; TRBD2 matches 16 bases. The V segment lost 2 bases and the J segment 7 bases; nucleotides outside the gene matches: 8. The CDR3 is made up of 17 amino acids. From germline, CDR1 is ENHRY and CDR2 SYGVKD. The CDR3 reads CAISEDAGTSGRVEQYF. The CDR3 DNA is TGTGCCATCAGTGAGGATGCTGGGACTAGCGGGAGGGTTGAGCAGTACTTC.

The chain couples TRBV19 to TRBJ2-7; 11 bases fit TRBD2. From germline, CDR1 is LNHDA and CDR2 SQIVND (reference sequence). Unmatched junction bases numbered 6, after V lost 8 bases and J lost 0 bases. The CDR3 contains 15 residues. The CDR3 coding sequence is TGTGCCAGTCAAGAAGGGACTAGCGGCTCCTACGAGCAGTACTTC. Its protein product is CASQEGTSGSYEQYF.

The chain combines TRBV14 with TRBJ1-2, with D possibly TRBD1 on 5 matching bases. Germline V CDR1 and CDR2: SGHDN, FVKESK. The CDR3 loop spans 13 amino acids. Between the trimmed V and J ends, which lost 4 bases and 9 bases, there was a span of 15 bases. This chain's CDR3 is CASSPGMGGSYTF. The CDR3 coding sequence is TGTGCCAGCAGCCCCGGGATGGGGGGAAGCTACACCTTC.

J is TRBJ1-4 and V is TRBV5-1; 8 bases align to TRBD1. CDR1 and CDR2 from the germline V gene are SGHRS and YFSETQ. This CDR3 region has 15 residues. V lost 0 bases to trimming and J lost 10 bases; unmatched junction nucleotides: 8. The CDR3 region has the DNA TGCGCCAGCAGCTTGGAGGTTGGGACAGGAGGAAAACTGTTTTTT. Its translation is CASSLEVGTGGKLFF. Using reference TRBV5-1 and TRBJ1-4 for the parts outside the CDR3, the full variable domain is KAGVTQTPRYLIKTRGQQVTLSCSPISGHRSVSWYQQTPGQGLQFLFEYFSETQRNKGNFPGRFSGRQFSNSRSEMNVSTLELGDSALYLCASSLEVGTGGKLFFGSGTQLSVL.

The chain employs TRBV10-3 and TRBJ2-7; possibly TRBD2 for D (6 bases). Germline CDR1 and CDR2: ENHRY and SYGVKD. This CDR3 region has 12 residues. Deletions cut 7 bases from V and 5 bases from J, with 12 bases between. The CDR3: CAIKGSGDEQYF. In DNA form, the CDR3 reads TGTGCCATCAAAGGGTCGGGGGACGAGCAGTACTTC.

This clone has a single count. This CDR3 is CASSPTPTAGMDTQYF. The CDR3 DNA sequence: TGTGCCAGCAGCCCAACCCCGACTGCGGGGATGGATACGCAGTATTTT. The chain is built from TRBV3-1 (or the pseudogene TRBV3-2) and TRBJ2-3; TRBD2 might be the D (6 bases). Trimming pared 4 bases from V and 6 bases from J, leaving 20 bases between. There are 16 residues in the CDR3. Per the germline V gene, CDR1 is LGHDT and CDR2 is YNNKEL (reference sequence).

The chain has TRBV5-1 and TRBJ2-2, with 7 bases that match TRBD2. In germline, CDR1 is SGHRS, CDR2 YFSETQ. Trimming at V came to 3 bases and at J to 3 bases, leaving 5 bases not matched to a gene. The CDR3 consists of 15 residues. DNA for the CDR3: TGCGCCAGCAGCTCGCTGGCGGGGGACACCGGGGAGCTGTTTTTT. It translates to CASSSLAGDTGELFF.

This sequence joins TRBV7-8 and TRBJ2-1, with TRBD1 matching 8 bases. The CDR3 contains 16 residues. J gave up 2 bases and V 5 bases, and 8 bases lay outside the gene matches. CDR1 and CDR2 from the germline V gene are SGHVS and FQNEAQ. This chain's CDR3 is CASSKTGGITYNEQFF. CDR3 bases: TGTGCCAGCAGCAAAACAGGGGGTATCACCTACAATGAGCAGTTCTTC.

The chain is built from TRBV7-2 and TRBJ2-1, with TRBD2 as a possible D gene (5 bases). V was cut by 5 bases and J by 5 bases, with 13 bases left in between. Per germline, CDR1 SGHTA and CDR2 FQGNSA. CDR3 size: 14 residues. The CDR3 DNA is TGTGCCAGCAGCGGTTCTAGCCGAAACAATGAGCAGTTCTTC. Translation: CASSGSSRNNEQFF. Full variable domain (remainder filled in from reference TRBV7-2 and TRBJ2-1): GAGVSQSPSNKVTEKGKDVELRCDPISGHTALYWYRQSLGQGLEFLIYFQGNSAPDKSGLPSDRFSAERTGGSVSTLTIQRTQQEDSAVYLCASSGSSRNNEQFFGPGTRLTVL.

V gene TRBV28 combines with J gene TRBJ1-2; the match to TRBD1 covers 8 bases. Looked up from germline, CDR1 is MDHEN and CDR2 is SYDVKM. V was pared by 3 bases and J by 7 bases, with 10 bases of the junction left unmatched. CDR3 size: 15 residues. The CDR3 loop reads CASSLGVDRGSGYTF. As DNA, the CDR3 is TGTGCCAGCAGTTTGGGGGTCGACAGGGGAAGTGGCTACACCTTC.

The CDR3 sequence is CASCAAGASEQYF. The DNA for the CDR3 is TGTGCCAGCTGCGCGGCTGGAGCAAGCGAGCAGTACTTC. The gene calls are TRBV5-6 and TRBJ2-7; D is unresolved. There are 13 residues in the CDR3. Trimming removed 7 bases at V and 6 bases at J, with 17 bases between. Germline V gene lookup returns CDR1 SGHDT and CDR2 YYEEEE.

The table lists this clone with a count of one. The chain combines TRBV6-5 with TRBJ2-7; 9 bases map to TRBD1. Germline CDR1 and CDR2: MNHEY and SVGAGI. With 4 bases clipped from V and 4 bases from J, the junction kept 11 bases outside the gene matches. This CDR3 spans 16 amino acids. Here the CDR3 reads CASSSHSGTGSYEQYF. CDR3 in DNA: TGTGCCAGCAGTTCCCACTCCGGGACAGGGAGTTACGAGCAGTACTTC.

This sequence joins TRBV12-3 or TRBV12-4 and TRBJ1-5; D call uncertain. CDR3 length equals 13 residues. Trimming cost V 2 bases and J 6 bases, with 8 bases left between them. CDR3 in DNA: TGTGCCAGCAGTTTAACGGGTGTTCAGCCCCAGCATTTT. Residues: CASSLTGVQPQHF.

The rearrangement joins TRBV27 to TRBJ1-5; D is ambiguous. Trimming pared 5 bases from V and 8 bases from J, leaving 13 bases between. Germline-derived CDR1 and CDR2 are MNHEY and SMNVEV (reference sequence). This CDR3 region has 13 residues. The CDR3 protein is CASSMRTREPQHF. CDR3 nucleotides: TGTGCCAGCAGTATGAGAACCCGCGAGCCCCAGCATTTT.

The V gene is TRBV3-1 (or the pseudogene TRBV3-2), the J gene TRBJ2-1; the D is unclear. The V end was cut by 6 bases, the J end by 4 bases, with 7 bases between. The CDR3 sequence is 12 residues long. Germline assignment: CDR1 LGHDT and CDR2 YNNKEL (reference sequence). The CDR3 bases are TGTGCCAGCAGAGCTCTTTACAATGAGCAGTTCTTC. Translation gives CASRALYNEQFF.

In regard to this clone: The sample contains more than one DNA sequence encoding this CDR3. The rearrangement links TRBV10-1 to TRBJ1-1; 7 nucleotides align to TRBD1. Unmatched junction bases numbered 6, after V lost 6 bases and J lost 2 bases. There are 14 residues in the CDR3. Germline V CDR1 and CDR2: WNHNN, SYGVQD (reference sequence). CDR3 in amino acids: CASSPGTANTEAFF. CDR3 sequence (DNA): TGCGCCAGCAGCCCAGGGACAGCTAACACTGAAGCTTTCTTT.

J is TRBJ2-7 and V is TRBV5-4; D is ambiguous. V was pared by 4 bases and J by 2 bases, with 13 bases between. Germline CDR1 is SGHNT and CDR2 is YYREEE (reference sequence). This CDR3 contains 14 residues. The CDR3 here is CASSQVVEPYEQYF. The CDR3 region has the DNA TGTGCCAGCAGCCAGGTCGTAGAGCCCTACGAGCAGTACTTC.

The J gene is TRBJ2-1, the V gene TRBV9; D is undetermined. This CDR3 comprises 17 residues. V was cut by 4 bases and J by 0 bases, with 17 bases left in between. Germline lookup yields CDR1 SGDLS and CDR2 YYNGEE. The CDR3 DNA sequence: TGTGCCAGCAGCCCGATGTCAGGTTCTTACTCCTACAATGAGCAGTTCTTC. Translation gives CASSPMSGSYSYNEQFF.

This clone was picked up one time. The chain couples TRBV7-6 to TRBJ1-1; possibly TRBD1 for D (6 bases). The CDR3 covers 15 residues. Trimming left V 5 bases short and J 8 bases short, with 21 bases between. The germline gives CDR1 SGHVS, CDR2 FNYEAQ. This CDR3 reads CASSHRTDGGGEAFF. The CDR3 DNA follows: TGTGCCAGCAGCCACCGGACAGATGGTGGGGGAGAAGCTTTCTTT.